These 20 T cell receptor beta chains originate from one sample sequenced in a study of T cell repertoires in cytomegalovirus infection. TCRdb used MiXCR to reprocess the reads, holding one entry per CDR3 protein. The data contain around 280,000 distinct CDR3 sequences, approximately 13% of them singletons. The sequenced sample was PBMCs. The receptors here all came from a human donor in good health (CMV status not recorded). Some clones in this sample may be carry-over from other donors' samples.

This clonotype came up many times. The chain employs TRBV7-2 and TRBJ2-7, with D unresolved. The germline V gene encodes CDR1 SGHTA and CDR2 FQGNSA. This CDR3 contains 17 residues. The germline V and J ends were trimmed by 1 base and 0 bases, with 16 bases remaining between them. Here the CDR3 reads CASSLDVLPADSYEQYF. The CDR3 DNA reads as TGTGCCAGCAGCTTAGACGTGTTACCGGCGGACTCCTACGAGCAGTACTTC.

This clonotype was seen a handful of times. CDR3 in DNA: TGCAGCGTTGAGGTTTCAGGGGGTGGCTACACCTTC. This encodes CSVEVSGGGYTF. V usage is TRBV29-1 and J usage is TRBJ1-2; 7 bases match TRBD1. Germline lookup yields CDR1 SQVTM and CDR2 ANQGSEA. CDR3 size: 12 residues. With V trimmed by 3 bases and J by 7 bases, 5 bases remained unmatched.

This clonotype was detected many times. The J gene is TRBJ2-5, the V gene TRBV7-6, with a weak D call TRBD2 (5 bases). Trimming took 5 bases from V and 2 from J, leaving 12 bases between them. CDR1 and CDR2 from the germline V gene are SGHVS and FNYEAQ. The CDR3 covers 14 residues. CDR3 in amino acids: CASSPEAGQETQYF. Here the CDR3 DNA reads TGTGCCAGCAGCCCGGAGGCCGGACAAGAGACCCAGTACTTC.

This sequence joins TRBV7-9 and TRBJ1-6; D is undetermined. Germline CDR1 SEHNR, CDR2 FQNEAQ (reference sequence). The CDR3 length is 19 residues. Trimming took 5 bases from V and 0 from J, leaving 20 bases between them. The DNA of the CDR3 is TGTGCCAGCAGCACCCACAGCACTCCGTTAAGCTCCTATAATTCACCCCTCCACTTT. This sequence encodes CASSTHSTPLSSYNSPLHF. The full variable domain, its missing parts supplied by reference TRBV7-9 and TRBJ1-6, is DTGVSQNPRHKITKRGQNVTFRCDPISEHNRLYWYRQTLGQGPEFLTYFQNEAQLEKSRLLSDRFSAERPKGSFSTLEIQRTEQGDSAMYLCASSTHSTPLSSYNSPLHFGNGTRLTVT.

This clonotype was counted ten times or more. The chain joins TRBV28 to TRBJ2-1, with 9 bases lining up with TRBD1. Germline V gives CDR1 MDHEN, CDR2 SYDVKM. V shed 7 bases and J 8 bases; nucleotides not matched to a gene: 12. This CDR3 is built from 15 residues. CDR3 loop: CASTGSGQGVYEQFF. CDR3 DNA: TGTGCCAGCACTGGGTCGGGACAGGGAGTTTATGAGCAGTTCTTC.

This clonotype has just a few counts. This chain uses TRBV10-3 with TRBJ2-7, with 11 bases aligning to TRBD1. The junction had 9 bases not matched to a gene; V was cut back by 6 bases and J by 5 bases. CDR1 is ENHRY and CDR2 is SYGVKD in the germline V gene. The CDR3 has 15 amino acids. The CDR3 nucleotides read TGTGCCATCAGGCGAGGGACAGGGGGGGAGGACGAGCAGTACTTC. It yields the protein CAIRRGTGGEDEQYF.

This rearrangement joins TRBV12-3 or TRBV12-4 to TRBJ1-2, with a tentative D call TRBD1 (6 bases). The CDR3 totals 13 residues. Trimming shortened V by 6 bases and J by 8 bases, and 16 bases separated the two germline ends. CDR3 sequence: CASSSRRTEGYTF. The CDR3 nucleotides read TGTGCCAGCAGCTCCCGACGGACAGAAGGCTACACCTTC.

V gene TRBV24-1 combines with J gene TRBJ2-7, with TRBD1 matching over 12 bases. V shed 4 bases, J shed 5 bases, and the junction held 8 bases outside the gene matches. The CDR3 consists of 16 residues. CDR1 and CDR2 from the germline V gene are KGHDR and SFDVKD. This CDR3 is CATSEGQGAILNEQYF. CDR3 in DNA: TGTGCCACCAGTGAGGGACAGGGGGCGATTCTAAACGAGCAGTACTTC.

This clonotype was observed a single time. Germline and junction disagree at one end, which may indicate a read error. This chain links TRBV29-1 with TRBJ2-2, with D perhaps assigned TRBD1 or TRBD2 (6 bases each). Germline V CDR1 and CDR2: SQVTM, ANQGSEA. There are 12 residues in the CDR3. The CDR3 region is CSVRGVSGELIF. CDR3 in DNA: TGCAGCGTTAGGGGGGTTTCCGGGGAGCTGATTTTT.

Only a few counts were recorded for this clonotype. The chain recombines TRBV5-1 with TRBJ2-1, with TRBD2 matching over 7 bases. The ends lost 4 bases at V and 4 bases at J; junction bases unmatched: 14. The CDR3 is made up of 17 amino acids. Germline CDR1 and CDR2: SGHRS and YFSETQ. The CDR3 bases are TGCGCCAGCAGCGACCCGGCTAGCGGAGGCCGATACAATGAGCAGTTCTTC. Protein: CASSDPASGGRYNEQFF.

The rearrangement links TRBV15 to TRBJ2-2; D is unclear. Trimming cost V 3 bases and J 2 bases, with 16 bases left between them. This CDR3 comprises 17 residues. Looked up from germline, CDR1 is LNHNV and CDR2 is YYDKDF (reference sequence). The CDR3 bases are TGTGCCACCAGCAGCGACCTGATCAGCGCTAACACCGGGGAGCTGTTTTTT. It codes for CATSSDLISANTGELFF. Together with reference TRBV15 and TRBJ2-2, the CDR3 gives the full variable domain: DAMVIQNPRYQVTQFGKPVTLSCSQTLNHNVMYWYQQKSSQAPKLLFHYYDKDFNNEADTPDNFQSRRPNTSFCFLDIRSPGLGDTAMYLCATSSDLISANTGELFFGEGSRLTVL.

This clonotype appeared many times. The chain has TRBV12-3 or TRBV12-4 and TRBJ1-3, with D unclear. The CDR3 extends over 13 amino acids. V was clipped by 5 bases and J by 4 bases, with 9 bases between them. The CDR3 DNA is TGTGCCAGCAGTCCCGACCCCGGAAACACCATATATTTT. It codes for CASSPDPGNTIYF.

This clonotype has ten or more counts. The rearrangement links TRBV2 to TRBJ2-5; D is possibly TRBD1 (6 bases). This CDR3 has 15 residues. V lost 6 bases to trimming and J lost 5 bases, with 19 bases between them. CDR1 and CDR2 (germline): SNHLY, FYNNEI. The CDR3 region is CASRARSDRRETQYF. The CDR3 DNA reads TGTGCCAGCAGAGCCAGATCCGACAGGCGCGAGACCCAGTACTTC. Combining the CDR3 with reference TRBV2 and TRBJ2-5 gives the whole variable domain EPEVTQTPSHQVTQMGQEVILRCVPISNHLYFYWYRQILGQKVEFLVSFYNNEISEKSEIFDDQFSVERPDGSNFTLKIRSTKLEDSAMYFCASRARSDRRETQYFGPGTRLLVL.

The rearrangement links TRBV10-3 to TRBJ2-3, with a possible D match to TRBD2 (5 bases). Germline CDR1 and CDR2: ENHRY and SYGVKD. Between the trimmed V and J ends, which lost 3 bases and 4 bases, there was a span of 8 bases. The CDR3 totals 13 residues. CDR3 region: CAISDGVSDTQYF. CDR3 coding DNA: TGTGCCATCAGTGACGGGGTCTCAGATACGCAGTATTTT.

The V gene is TRBV4-2, the J gene TRBJ1-4, with D tentatively TRBD1 (5 bases). Germline lookup yields CDR1 LGHNA and CDR2 YNFKEQ. CDR3 length equals 16 residues. Trimming took 2 bases from V and 6 from J, leaving 16 bases between them. The chain's CDR3 is CASSQLSGTRDEKLFF. The CDR3 DNA is TGTGCCAGCAGCCAACTCTCCGGGACGAGGGATGAAAAACTGTTTTTT.

This clonotype has ten or more counts. V and J are TRBV7-2 and TRBJ1-6; D uncertain. Per the germline V gene, CDR1 is SGHTA and CDR2 is FQGNSA. Trimming took off 2 bases at V and 8 bases at J, with 19 bases between the two ends. The CDR3 runs to 17 residues. This CDR3 reads CASSLLGPRQGHSPLHF. The DNA of the CDR3 is TGTGCCAGCAGCTTATTAGGCCCCCGACAAGGACATTCACCCCTCCACTTT.

This clonotype has at least ten counts. V and J are TRBV11-2 and TRBJ2-3; TRBD2 aligns across 9 bases. The germline CDR1 and CDR2 sequences are SGHAT and FQNNGV. V lost 3 bases and J lost 4; bases outside the gene matches: 5. The CDR3 consists of 15 residues. CDR3 loop: CASSFLAGESDTQYF. Here the CDR3 DNA reads TGTGCCAGCAGCTTCTTAGCGGGAGAATCAGATACGCAGTATTTT. Drawing the rest from reference TRBV11-2 and TRBJ2-3, the complete variable domain is EAGVAQSPRYKIIEKRQSVAFWCNPISGHATLYWYQQILGQGPKLLIQFQNNGVVDDSQLPKDRFSAERLKGVDSTLKIQPAKLEDSAVYLCASSFLAGESDTQYFGPGTRLTVL.

The chain links TRBV19 to TRBJ1-1; D gene unclear. Germline CDR1 is LNHDA and CDR2 is SQIVND (reference sequence). Trimming left V 8 bases short and J 0 bases short, with 7 bases between. This CDR3 region has 12 residues. The CDR3 nucleotides read TGTGCCAGTCCCTGGGTGAACACTGAAGCTTTCTTT. This gives the protein CASPWVNTEAFF.

This clonotype was found many times. The chain links TRBV5-1 to TRBJ1-1; 10 nucleotides align to TRBD1. The CDR3 contains 16 residues. Trimming at V came to 2 bases and at J to 5 bases, leaving 9 bases not matched to a gene. Germline-derived CDR1 and CDR2 are SGHRS and YFSETQ. The CDR3 sequence: CASSFGTGVIATEAFF. CDR3 nucleotides: TGCGCCAGCAGCTTCGGGACAGGGGTAATTGCGACTGAAGCTTTCTTT.

This clonotype was seen repeatedly, ten times or more. This chain uses TRBV7-2 with TRBJ2-7, with D perhaps given as TRBD1 or TRBD2 (5 bases each). Trimming took 1 base from V and 3 from J, leaving 7 bases between them. Germline V gene sequence: CDR1 SGHTA, CDR2 FQGNSA. The CDR3 totals 13 residues. CDR3 nucleotides: TGTGCCAGCAGCTTAGGGGACCGCTACGAGCAGTACTTC. The encoded protein is CASSLGDRYEQYF.